The rows below give T cell receptor beta chains drawn from one sample of a study of blood T cell repertoires in COVID-19. Libraries were prepared by immunoSEQ multiplex PCR; TCRdb keeps only in-frame clonotypes and omits some of them. The sample carries hundreds of thousands of clones, 85% to 90% recorded once. Input material: PBMCs or T cells enriched from blood (not recorded which). These receptors were collected from a woman aged 25 to 39 who had recovered from COVID-19. Each CDR3 is given with its conserved first and last residue. Each record gives: D gene, J gene, V gene, CDR3 length, clone size, CDR3 protein, CDR3 DNA. The D gene is left open where the match is weak. The size of a clone is reported for some rows only, either as once, few or many, or as a class for expanded clones.

>-|TRBJ2-7|TRBV19|12|-
CASSKGVNEQYF
TGTGCCAGTAGTAAGGGGGTCAACGAGCAGTACTTC
>-|TRBJ2-5|TRBV29-1|15|once
CSVERQDGSVETQYF
TGCAGCGTTGAAAGACAGGACGGTTCCGTAGAGACCCAGTACTTC
>TRBD2|TRBJ2-2|TRBV24-1|13|-
CAVGRAGVGELFF
TGTGCCGTCGGGAGGGCCGGGGTCGGGGAGCTGTTTTTT
>TRBD2|TRBJ2-7|TRBV27|17|-
CASSFGTSGRGKNEQYF
TGTGCCAGCAGTTTCGGGACTAGCGGGAGGGGGAAAAACGAGCAGTACTTC
>TRBD1|TRBJ1-2|TRBV6-1|12|-
CASSDVGGRGTF
TGTGCCAGCAGTGACGTAGGGGGCCGGGGCACCTTC
>-|TRBJ2-7|TRBV6-5|14|once
CASSYSNGGYEQYF
TGTGCCAGCAGTTACTCGAATGGCGGGTACGAGCAGTACTTC
>-|TRBJ1-1|TRBV28|15|-
CASSRPGGMNTEAFF
TGTGCCAGCAGCCGCCCCGGGGGGATGAACACTGAAGCTTTCTTT
>-|TRBJ1-1|TRBV5-5|15|-
CASSLNLAGYTEAFF
TGTGCCAGCAGCTTGAATTTAGCAGGGTACACTGAAGCTTTCTTT
>-|TRBJ1-6|TRBV27|15|-
CASGLGGRVNSPLHF
TGTGCCAGCGGCCTTGGCGGCAGGGTGAATTCACCCCTCCACTTT
>-|TRBJ1-1|TRBV4-3|17|-
CASSQDRVGGTNTEAFF
TGCGCCAGCAGCCAAGACCGGGTCGGGGGGACCAACACTGAAGCTTTCTTT
>TRBD2|TRBJ2-4|TRBV7-9|14|once
CASSLTSGKNIQYF
TGTGCCAGCAGCTTAACTAGCGGCAAAAACATTCAGTACTTC
>-|TRBJ2-3|TRBV19|16|-
CASGGLKGPSTDTQYF
TGTGCCAGCGGGGGACTTAAGGGGCCGAGCACAGATACGCAGTATTTT
>TRBD1|TRBJ2-2|TRBV5-1|17|-
CASSLTPGTGTTGELFF
TGCGCCAGCAGCTTAACCCCCGGGACAGGGACCACCGGGGAGCTGTTTTTT
>-|TRBJ1-1|TRBV6-2/TRBV6-3|11|-
CASSTGQATLF
TGTGCCAGCAGTACAGGGCAGGCCACCTTGTTT
>-|TRBJ2-3|TRBV20-1|11|-
CSAASADTQYF
TGCAGTGCAGCGTCAGCAGATACGCAGTATTTT
>TRBD2|TRBJ2-7|TRBV20-1|14|-
CSASHGRALYEQYF
TGCAGTGCTAGTCACGGGAGGGCCCTCTACGAGCAGTACTTC
>-|TRBJ1-1|TRBV18|17|once
CASSLQPTVGVGTEAFF
TGTGCCAGCTCACTACAACCGACAGTAGGGGTAGGGACTGAAGCTTTCTTT
>-|TRBJ1-1|TRBV28|14|-
CASSFKGYGTEAFF
TGTGCCAGCAGTTTCAAGGGGTACGGCACTGAAGCTTTCTTT
>TRBD1|TRBJ1-2|TRBV9|14|-
CASTLGGQGVGYTF
TGTGCCAGCACACTCGGAGGACAGGGGGTCGGCTACACCTTC
>-|TRBJ1-1|TRBV28|15|-
CASIPEGPLRNEAFF
TGTGCCAGCATTCCGGAGGGACCCCTAAGGAATGAAGCTTTCTTT
>-|TRBJ1-4|TRBV7-8|15|-
CASSLGRHRQAKLFF
TGTGCCAGCAGCTTAGGACGGCACAGGCAGGCAAAACTGTTTTTT
>-|TRBJ1-1|TRBV28|15|-
CASSFSREINTEAFF
TGTGCCAGCAGTTTCTCCCGGGAGATTAACACTGAAGCTTTCTTT
>-|TRBJ1-1|TRBV5-4|12|-
CASSLMNTEAFF
TGTGCCAGCAGCCTAATGAACACTGAAGCTTTCTTT
>-|TRBJ2-1|TRBV2|15|-
CASSLTLVGDNEQFF
TGTGCCAGCAGTCTCACCTTAGTCGGGGACAATGAGCAGTTCTTC
>-|TRBJ1-2|TRBV6-5|13|-
CASSYSAGGGYTF
TGTGCCAGCAGTTACTCGGCCGGAGGTGGCTACACCTTC
>TRBD2|TRBJ2-1|TRBV19|19|-
CASSDIAGTSGRVMNEQFF
TGTGCCAGTAGTGACATCGCAGGGACTAGCGGGAGGGTTATGAATGAGCAGTTCTTC
>TRBD2|TRBJ2-1|TRBV15|14|-
CAISLRLAGNEQFF
TGTGCCATCTCCCTCAGGCTAGCGGGTAATGAGCAGTTCTTC
>TRBD2|TRBJ2-1|TRBV7-6|19|-
CASSLLPPSTSGDYNEQFF
TGTGCCAGCAGCTTACTTCCACCGTCTACTAGCGGGGATTACAATGAGCAGTTCTTC